This is a list of T cell receptor beta chains from one sample in a study of cytomegalovirus exposure and HLA in healthy donors. The table came from immunoSEQ multiplex PCR; TCRdb's copy has only in-frame clones and leaves some out. The top ten hold 1.3% of the sample, which has some 170,000 clones, more than 65% seen once. Input material: PBMCs. The origin of the receptors is a woman in her fifties or sixties in good health and CMV-seronegative. Each CDR3 is given with its conserved first and last residue. A D gene is named only where the DNA matches it firmly. Size is omitted from some rows. Given values are once, few, many or a class for expanded clones.

j_gene,d_gene,abundance,v_gene,CDR3aa,CDR3nt
TRBJ1-1,.,.,TRBV18,CASSQQGLGVGGTEAFF,TGTGCCAGCTCACAGCAGGGGTTGGGTGTTGGAGGCACTGAAGCTTTCTTT
TRBJ1-1,TRBD1,.,TRBV18,CASSPGQGANTEAFF,TGTGCCAGCTCACCAGGACAGGGGGCGAACACTGAAGCTTTCTTT
TRBJ1-1,.,.,TRBV27,CASSISPVRGLNTEAFF,TGTGCCAGCAGTATAAGCCCCGTTCGAGGGTTGAACACTGAAGCTTTCTTT
TRBJ2-7,TRBD1,.,TRBV28,CASSADRATGYEQYF,TGTGCCAGCAGTGCCGACAGGGCCACCGGCTACGAGCAGTACTTC
TRBJ2-1,TRBD2,.,TRBV11-2,CASRLLAGGLEQFF,TGTGCCAGCAGACTGCTAGCGGGAGGGCTTGAGCAGTTCTTC
TRBJ1-2,TRBD1,.,TRBV18,CASSPPVRDRASNYGYTF,TGTGCCAGCTCACCACCCGTCCGTGACAGGGCCTCTAACTATGGCTACACCTTC
TRBJ2-7,TRBD2,.,TRBV28,CASSPTSGGGSSYEQYF,TGTGCCAGCAGCCCGACTAGCGGGGGGGGGAGCTCCTACGAGCAGTACTTC
TRBJ1-3,.,.,TRBV6-9,CASRPSGYSRNTIYF,TGTGCCAGCAGACCCTCAGGGTACTCCCGAAACACCATATATTTT
TRBJ2-1,TRBD2,.,TRBV19,CASTLGPEGVAGYNEQFF,TGTGCCAGTACCCTAGGCCCTGAGGGAGTAGCGGGATACAATGAGCAGTTCTTC
TRBJ1-2,.,.,TRBV27,CASSFSGNYGYTF,TGTGCCAGCAGTTTCTCAGGGAACTATGGCTACACCTTC
TRBJ2-7,.,.,TRBV2,CASSLNGAQSSYEQYF,TGTGCCAGCAGTTTAAATGGGGCCCAGAGCTCCTACGAGCAGTACTTC
TRBJ2-3,TRBD1,.,TRBV28,CASGLPGQGARSTDTQYF,TGTGCCAGCGGTTTACCCGGACAGGGGGCGCGTAGTACAGATACGCAGTATTTT
TRBJ1-2,.,.,TRBV6-5,CASRRPNRDYGYTF,TGTGCCAGCAGGAGACCGAACCGGGACTATGGCTACACCTTC
TRBJ2-1,TRBD1,.,TRBV9,CASTPGQGRYNEQFF,TGTGCCAGCACCCCGGGACAGGGGCGCTACAATGAGCAGTTCTTC
TRBJ1-2,TRBD1,.,TRBV5-6,CASSWAGTGGVGYTF,TGTGCCAGCAGCTGGGCAGGGACAGGTGGGGTGGGCTACACCTTC
TRBJ1-4,.,.,TRBV14,CASSQRAGGEKLFF,TGTGCCAGCAGCCAAAGAGCAGGAGGGGAAAAACTGTTTTTT
TRBJ1-1,TRBD1,.,TRBV5-1,CASSLGGRGTGDAFF,TGCGCCAGCAGCTTGGGCGGCCGTGGGACAGGGGACGCTTTCTTT
TRBJ2-1,.,.,TRBV5-1,CASSPEGGSSYNEQFF,TGCGCCAGCAGCCCTGAGGGGGGGAGCTCCTACAATGAGCAGTTCTTC
TRBJ2-3,TRBD2,.,TRBV18,CASSPSFSGTDTQYF,TGTGCCAGCTCACCAAGTTTTAGCGGGACAGATACGCAGTATTTT
TRBJ2-5,.,.,TRBV28,CASSFVGQQWETQYF,TGTGCCAGCAGTTTCGTGGGGCAGCAGTGGGAGACCCAGTACTTC
TRBJ2-2,.,.,TRBV5-4,CASSLLKAGTGELFF,TGTGCCAGCAGCTTGTTGAAAGCGGGCACCGGGGAGCTGTTTTTT
TRBJ2-5,.,.,TRBV10-3,CAISRALQETQYF,TGTGCCATCAGTCGTGCTCTACAAGAGACCCAGTACTTC
TRBJ1-1,TRBD1,.,TRBV4-1,CASSQDSKGALRATEAFF,TGCGCCAGCAGCCAAGATTCTAAGGGGGCGCTTCGGGCCACTGAAGCTTTCTTT
TRBJ2-3,TRBD2,.,TRBV6-6,CASSLAGGPNTQYF,TGTGCCAGCAGTTTAGCGGGGGGGCCGAATACGCAGTATTTT
TRBJ2-7,.,.,TRBV10-3,CAISESMAGAEQYF,TGTGCCATCAGTGAGTCGATGGCAGGGGCCGAGCAGTACTTC
TRBJ2-1,TRBD2,.,TRBV7-9,CASSLVLAEGYNEQFF,TGTGCCAGCAGCTTAGTTCTAGCGGAGGGATACAATGAGCAGTTCTTC
TRBJ2-7,.,.,TRBV19,CASSTGGLARYEQYF,TGTGCCAGTAGTACCGGAGGGCTAGCGCGCTACGAGCAGTACTTC
TRBJ2-3,.,.,TRBV27,CASSLQGREDTQYF,TGTGCCAGCAGTTTACAGGGGCGAGAAGATACGCAGTATTTT
TRBJ1-1,.,.,TRBV30,CAWIVGGRSTEAFF,TGTGCCTGGATAGTCGGGGGTCGTAGCACTGAAGCTTTCTTT
TRBJ2-3,TRBD2,few,TRBV5-6,CASSLVPAGEVDTQYF,TGTGCCAGCAGCTTGGTTCCAGCGGGAGAGGTAGATACGCAGTATTTT
TRBJ2-5,TRBD1,.,TRBV7-2,CASSLDREGAQYF,TGTGCCAGCAGCCTGGACAGGGAAGGGGCCCAGTACTTC
TRBJ2-3,.,few,TRBV27,CASRSGGTDTQYF,TGTGCCAGCAGGTCAGGGGGCACAGATACGCAGTATTTT
TRBJ1-1,TRBD1,.,TRBV6-5,CASRITGGTEAFF,TGTGCCAGCCGAATCACAGGGGGCACTGAAGCTTTCTTT
TRBJ1-1,.,.,TRBV2,CASSEVTAMNTEAFF,TGTGCCAGCAGTGAAGTGACAGCAATGAACACTGAAGCTTTCTTT
TRBJ2-3,TRBD2,few,TRBV19,CASSIIAGEGTDTQYF,TGTGCCAGTAGTATTATAGCGGGAGAGGGCACAGATACGCAGTATTTT